Below, one T cell receptor beta chain is given with its context. The sample belongs to a study of OX40 agonist ivuxolimab in advanced cancers. Background on the study: Dose-escalation cases comprised hepatocellular carcinoma, melanoma, renal cell or head and neck cancer.

Sampling of blood occurred at baseline, cycle 4 day 1, and cycle 7 day 1. This CDR3 is built from 16 residues. Trimming left V 1 base short and J 4 bases short, with 16 bases between. Only in-frame clones appear in the TCRdb table, and some are missing; sequencing was by immunoSEQ multiplex PCR. The table records 50,000 to 75,000 clones, roughly 90% of them present only once. The sequenced sample was CD4+ or CD8+ T cells sorted from blood, obtained in a trial of the OX40 agonist ivuxolimab. The clonotype originates from an adult with an advanced solid tumor such as melanoma, head and neck, liver or kidney cancer. The V gene is TRBV5-3, the J gene TRBJ2-3; D remains unclear. TRBV5-3 is an open reading frame, and its role is uncertain. CDR3: CARSLFGEEDADTQYF. CDR3 coding DNA: TGTGCCAGAAGCTTGTTTGGGGAAGAAGATGCAGATACGCAGTATTTT.